This paragraph reports one T cell receptor beta chain. Antigen unknown. Different DNA sequences within this sample yield the same CDR3. CDR1 SEHNR and CDR2 FQNEAQ come from the germline V gene (reference sequence). After removal of 8 bases from V and 2 bases from J, the junction contained 6 bases not matched to a gene. The CDR3 spans 14 residues. The study reverse transcribed the entire isolated RNA, so it sequenced expressed TCRB transcripts. Mean read depth for naive, central memory and regulatory T cell samples was a few million reads. TCRdb keeps only in-frame clones here, not all; method: immunoSEQ multiplex PCR. The sample has hundreds of thousands of clones; around an eighth are singletons. The sample belongs to a study of beta chain features in type 1 diabetes. Background on the study: The study found patients and healthy donors alike in age, gender and cell yields.

Findings of the study overall: Among all four CD4+ subsets, Type 1 diabetes patients had TCRB CDR3s that were moderately but significantly shorter. For patients, the naive, central memory and Treg TCRB repertoires appeared more alike than for healthy donors. PCR could preferentially amplify shorter templates, alike in patients and controls.

Source material: naive CD4+ T cells from blood. This chain connects TRBV7-9 to TRBJ2-3; 8 nucleotides agree with TRBD1. The TCR sequence derives from a man aged 18 to 30 with type 1 diabetes. CDR3: CASSRTGITDTQYF. CDR3 coding DNA: TGTGCCAGCTCAAGGACAGGGATCACAGATACGCAGTATTTT.